Sequencing of this T cell receptor beta chain was carried out in a study of blood T cell repertoires in COVID-19. Generated by immunoSEQ multiplex PCR, the TCRdb table keeps only in-frame clones and is missing some. The sample has 220,000 or so clones, around 87% seen once; the top ten hold 10%. The clonotype comes from a woman in her 50s with COVID-19, enrolled during active disease. The sequencing sample was made of peripheral blood.

The DNA of the CDR3 is TGTGCCTCCCAAGGGCACAGGGCGGATGAAAAACTGTTTTTT. Translating gives CASQGHRADEKLFF. The V call is TRBV15, the J call TRBJ1-4; D possibly corresponds to TRBD1 (6 bases). This CDR3 is 14 amino acids long. The ends were cut back, 11 bases at V and 6 bases at J, with 19 bases in the middle. Per germline, CDR1 LNHNV and CDR2 YYDKDF (reference sequence).